The rows below give T cell receptor beta chains drawn from one sample of a study of blood T cell repertoires in COVID-19. Assay used: immunoSEQ multiplex PCR; TCRdb lists only in-frame clones, some missing. The sample contains fewer than 150,000 clones, roughly 80% of which appear only once. The sample taken for sequencing was peripheral blood. These TCRs come from a woman aged 80 or over with acute or convalescent COVID-19. The CDR3 runs from the conserved cysteine through the conserved F or W. A D gene is named only where the DNA matches it firmly. The size entry is marked missing in some rows and otherwise reads once, few, many or a size class.

len: 14
v_gene: TRBV14
d_gene: NA
abundance: NA
j_gene: TRBJ2-1
CDR3aa: CASSQYGRVDEQFF
CDR3nt: TGTGCCAGCAGCCAGTACGGTCGGGTGGATGAGCAGTTCTTC

len: 14
v_gene: TRBV24-1
d_gene: TRBD2
abundance: NA
j_gene: TRBJ2-7
CDR3aa: CATSDRLAGAGQYF
CDR3nt: TGTGCCACCAGTGACAGACTAGCGGGGGCTGGGCAGTACTTC

len: 15
v_gene: TRBV5-1
d_gene: NA
abundance: NA
j_gene: TRBJ2-3
CDR3aa: CASSLDAVPTDTQYF
CDR3nt: TGCGCCAGCAGCTTGGATGCGGTCCCCACAGATACGCAGTATTTT

len: 13
v_gene: TRBV5-4
d_gene: TRBD1
abundance: NA
j_gene: TRBJ1-2
CDR3aa: CASSLDRAYGYTF
CDR3nt: TGTGCCAGCAGCTTAGACAGGGCCTATGGCTACACCTTC

len: 14
v_gene: TRBV27
d_gene: TRBD1
abundance: few
j_gene: TRBJ2-7
CDR3aa: CASSVTGVGYEQYF
CDR3nt: TGTGCCAGCAGTGTGACAGGGGTTGGTTACGAGCAGTACTTC

len: 16
v_gene: TRBV5-1
d_gene: NA
abundance: few
j_gene: TRBJ2-1
CDR3aa: CASSPGPGAPYNEQFF
CDR3nt: TGCGCCAGCAGCCCGGGACCAGGGGCGCCCTACAATGAGCAGTTCTTC

len: 17
v_gene: TRBV5-4
d_gene: TRBD1
abundance: NA
j_gene: TRBJ1-4
CDR3aa: CASSPRRGGATNEKLFF
CDR3nt: TGTGCCAGCAGCCCGCGCCGAGGGGGCGCAACTAATGAAAAACTGTTTTTT

len: 16
v_gene: TRBV7-8
d_gene: NA
abundance: few
j_gene: TRBJ1-3
CDR3aa: CASSFGLLSSGNTIYF
CDR3nt: TGTGCCAGCAGCTTCGGGTTACTGAGCTCTGGAAACACCATATATTTT

len: 16
v_gene: TRBV5-1
d_gene: NA
abundance: NA
j_gene: TRBJ2-1
CDR3aa: CASSPTDSRSYNEQFF
CDR3nt: TGCGCCAGCAGCCCCACCGACTCCCGCTCCTACAATGAGCAGTTCTTC

len: 11
v_gene: TRBV5-8
d_gene: NA
abundance: NA
j_gene: TRBJ2-1
CDR3aa: CASSTLAEQFF
CDR3nt: TGTGCCAGCAGCACGCTAGCGGAGCAGTTCTTC

len: 14
v_gene: TRBV28
d_gene: TRBD1
abundance: once
j_gene: TRBJ2-3
CDR3aa: CASLSQGNTDTQYF
CDR3nt: TGTGCCAGCCTTTCACAGGGGAACACAGATACGCAGTATTTT

len: 14
v_gene: TRBV5-6
d_gene: TRBD1
abundance: NA
j_gene: TRBJ2-7
CDR3aa: CASSSGQSSYEQYF
CDR3nt: TGTGCCAGCAGCTCGGGACAGAGCTCCTACGAGCAGTACTTC

len: 17
v_gene: TRBV5-5
d_gene: NA
abundance: NA
j_gene: TRBJ1-5
CDR3aa: CASSLRGWEYSNQPQHF
CDR3nt: TGTGCCAGCAGCTTGCGCGGGTGGGAATATAGCAATCAGCCCCAGCATTTT

len: 12
v_gene: TRBV30
d_gene: NA
abundance: NA
j_gene: TRBJ1-1
CDR3aa: CAWLRGNTEAFF
CDR3nt: TGTGCCTGGCTTAGAGGGAACACTGAAGCTTTCTTT

len: 13
v_gene: TRBV7-9
d_gene: NA
abundance: NA
j_gene: TRBJ2-1
CDR3aa: CASIPSSYNEQFF
CDR3nt: TGTGCCAGCATCCCTAGCTCCTACAATGAGCAGTTCTTC

len: 14
v_gene: TRBV7-3
d_gene: NA
abundance: once
j_gene: TRBJ2-2
CDR3aa: CASSYRSGTGELFF
CDR3nt: TGTGCCAGCAGCTACAGGTCTGGCACCGGGGAGCTGTTTTTT

len: 13
v_gene: TRBV29-1
d_gene: TRBD2
abundance: NA
j_gene: TRBJ2-3
CDR3aa: CSGVLAGPDTQYF
CDR3nt: TGCAGCGGAGTGCTAGCGGGACCGGATACGCAGTATTTT

len: 16
v_gene: TRBV21-1
d_gene: NA
abundance: NA
j_gene: TRBJ2-1
CDR3aa: CASSKGGLVSYNEQFF
CDR3nt: TGTGCCAGCAGCAAGGGGGGACTAGTCAGCTACAATGAGCAGTTCTTC

len: 15
v_gene: TRBV5-1
d_gene: TRBD2
abundance: NA
j_gene: TRBJ2-2
CDR3aa: CASSVTSGVTGELFF
CDR3nt: TGCGCCAGCAGCGTGACTAGCGGGGTTACCGGGGAGCTGTTTTTT

len: 13
v_gene: TRBV4-2
d_gene: TRBD1
abundance: NA
j_gene: TRBJ1-4
CDR3aa: CASSQDTGQVTNF
CDR3nt: TGTGCCAGCAGCCAAGATACGGGACAGGTGACCAATTTT

len: 15
v_gene: TRBV3-1/TRBV3-2
d_gene: NA
abundance: NA
j_gene: TRBJ2-2
CDR3aa: CASSQEEGGPGELFF
CDR3nt: TGTGCCAGCAGCCAAGAGGAGGGGGGGCCCGGGGAGCTGTTTTTT

len: 18
v_gene: TRBV4-2
d_gene: TRBD2
abundance: NA
j_gene: TRBJ2-1
CDR3aa: CASSQGLAGSLSYNEQFF
CDR3nt: TGTGCCAGCAGCCAAGGACTAGCGGGAAGTTTGTCCTACAATGAGCAGTTCTTC

len: 15
v_gene: TRBV5-6
d_gene: TRBD2
abundance: NA
j_gene: TRBJ2-1
CDR3aa: CASSLGLAGEFEQFF
CDR3nt: TGTGCCAGCAGCTTAGGACTAGCGGGAGAGTTTGAGCAGTTCTTC

len: 16
v_gene: TRBV11-2
d_gene: TRBD2
abundance: NA
j_gene: TRBJ2-3
CDR3aa: CASTSEVTSGRDTQYF
CDR3nt: TGTGCCAGCACCTCCGAAGTAACTAGCGGAAGAGATACGCAGTATTTT

len: 15
v_gene: TRBV18
d_gene: NA
abundance: NA
j_gene: TRBJ1-3
CDR3aa: CASSPLANSGNTIYF
CDR3nt: TGTGCCAGCTCACCACTAGCCAACTCTGGAAACACCATATATTTT

len: 14
v_gene: TRBV10-2
d_gene: NA
abundance: NA
j_gene: TRBJ1-6
CDR3aa: CASTLGPAGSPLHF
CDR3nt: TGCGCCAGCACCCTGGGCCCGGCAGGGTCACCCCTCCACTTT

len: 12
v_gene: TRBV2
d_gene: TRBD2
abundance: NA
j_gene: TRBJ2-5
CDR3aa: CARGGLAETQYF
CDR3nt: TGTGCCAGGGGGGGGTTAGCGGAGACCCAGTACTTC

len: 15
v_gene: TRBV4-1
d_gene: NA
abundance: NA
j_gene: TRBJ1-2
CDR3aa: CASSQVNREYYGYTF
CDR3nt: TGCGCCAGCAGCCAAGTCAACAGGGAGTACTATGGCTACACCTTC

len: 13
v_gene: TRBV2
d_gene: NA
abundance: few
j_gene: TRBJ2-4
CDR3aa: CASRGWAKNIQYF
CDR3nt: TGTGCCAGCAGGGGCTGGGCCAAAAACATTCAGTACTTC

len: 14
v_gene: TRBV14
d_gene: TRBD1
abundance: NA
j_gene: TRBJ2-7
CDR3aa: CASSLGQGFAEQYF
CDR3nt: TGTGCCAGCAGCCTCGGACAGGGTTTCGCCGAGCAGTACTTC

len: 15
v_gene: TRBV28
d_gene: TRBD1
abundance: NA
j_gene: TRBJ2-7
CDR3aa: CASSSPYRGLREQYF
CDR3nt: TGTGCCAGCAGTTCCCCCTACAGGGGGCTTAGGGAGCAGTACTTC

len: 15
v_gene: TRBV4-2
d_gene: TRBD1
abundance: NA
j_gene: TRBJ1-4
CDR3aa: CASSQTGQSNEKLFF
CDR3nt: TGTGCCAGCAGCCAAACGGGACAGAGTAATGAAAAACTGTTTTTT

len: 17
v_gene: TRBV27
d_gene: NA
abundance: once
j_gene: TRBJ2-7
CDR3aa: CASSSVPWTATGYEQYF
CDR3nt: TGTGCCAGCAGTTCAGTCCCCTGGACGGCCACAGGCTACGAGCAGTACTTC